This paragraph reports one TCR beta chain. Its target is not known. CDR1 is LNHDA and CDR2 is SQIVND in the germline V gene (reference sequence). The CDR3 totals 15 residues. V lost 6 bases and J lost 7; bases outside the gene matches: 15. The sample belongs to a study of T cells after posttransplantation cyclophosphamide. Study-level points and caveats: After PTCy, TRB diversity resembled that of CNI/methotrexate controls. Skin or GI-infiltrating T cells shared few TRB sequences with blood.

Treatment was busulfan-fludarabine conditioning, a marrow graft, and cyclophosphamide on days +3 and +4. Assay used: immunoSEQ multiplex PCR; TCRdb lists only in-frame clones, some missing. Here the sample spans hundreds of clones, 64% being singletons. V gene TRBV19 combines with J gene TRBJ2-7, with 7 bases that match TRBD1. The sample was CD8+ T cells sorted from PBMCs, taken 84 days after allogeneic stem cell transplant with posttransplant cyclophosphamide. This TCR came from a male patient in his 30s who received an allogeneic stem cell transplant from a related donor, was CMV-positive, and had no GVHD. Some T cells could come from the graft donor. Here the CDR3 DNA reads TGTGCCAGTAGCGTAGGGGACAGAGGTCTACGGGAGCAGTACTTC. The encoded protein is CASSVGDRGLREQYF.